This record looks at one T cell receptor (beta chain) sequence and its context. The data were obtained in a study of response to subunit inactivated influenza vaccine. Germline V gene data show CDR1 as SQVTM and CDR2 as ANQGSEA. This CDR3 comprises 16 residues. With V trimmed by 5 bases and J by 0 bases, 10 bases remained unmatched. MiXCR was run by TCRdb on the RT-PCR reads, yielding one entry per CDR3 protein. The sample lists hundreds of thousands of distinct CDR3 sequences; approximately 10% were seen once. A further study also used this sample, focusing on T cells expressing NK-cell markers. That study reports: The authors made TCR beta cDNA libraries by 5'RACE template switching. This switching added a universal primer site and UMIs. CD3+CD56+NKG2C+, CD3+CD56+NKG2C- and CD3+CD56-NKG2C+ T cells, once sorted, supplied the TCR beta repertoires. Seven donors tested HCMV-seropositive and one tested seronegative among the eight sequenced. The leading position in the CD3+CD56-NKG2C+ fraction of several donors also went to these clonotypes.

The J gene is TRBJ2-3, the V gene TRBV29-1; 8 bases agree with TRBD1. The TCR comes from a man aged 45-60 years who received an inactivated influenza vaccine. This material consisted of PBMCs from blood, taken on the day of vaccination. DNA for the CDR3: TGCAGCGTTCCCCTTACAGGGGGTTCTAGCACAGATACGCAGTATTTT. Its protein is CSVPLTGGSSTDTQYF.